A selection of T cell receptor beta chains follows, all from one sample in a study of naive and memory T cell subsets. TCRdb used MiXCR to reprocess the UMI-ligation and nested PCR reads, holding one entry per CDR3 protein. Counted here are about 120,000 distinct CDR3 sequences, just over 35% occurring once; the ten biggest clones make up less than 1%. Sequenced input: central memory CD4+ T cells from blood. These receptor sequences come from a human donor in good health. Both conserved end residues are part of each CDR3. D genes are given only for firm matches. Only some rows state a clone size, as once, few, many or a class for expanded clones.

V gene	J gene	D gene	clone size	CDR3 DNA	CDR3 protein
TRBV20-1	TRBJ2-3	.	.	TGCAGTGCTAGAGATCTGGCCAGGGCGGGAACAGATACGCAGTATTTT	CSARDLARAGTDTQYF
TRBV29-1	TRBJ2-3	.	.	TGCAGCGTTGAAGAGTATGGAGCAGATACGCAGTATTTT	CSVEEYGADTQYF
TRBV5-1	TRBJ1-3	.	few	TGCGCCAGCAGCTTGGTTGGGGGCTATGGAAACACCATATATTTT	CASSLVGGYGNTIYF
TRBV4-1	TRBJ2-1	TRBD2	few	TGCGCCAGCAGCCATAGACTAGCGGGAGTATACAATGAGCAGTTCTTC	CASSHRLAGVYNEQFF
TRBV28	TRBJ2-1	.	.	TGTGCCAGCAGTTTCAGGCAGGGGCGGAATGAGCAGTTCTTC	CASSFRQGRNEQFF
TRBV5-1	TRBJ2-3	.	few	TGCGCCAGCAGTCGTGGCTCAAGCACAGATACGCAGTATTTT	CASSRGSSTDTQYF
TRBV6-2/TRBV6-3	TRBJ1-2	TRBD1	few	TGTGCCAGCGAACCCGTAGGACAGGGACCCTACACCTTC	CASEPVGQGPYTF
TRBV18	TRBJ2-2	TRBD1	few	TGTGCCAGCTCACCGGTGGGACAGGGCGGCACCGGGGAGCTGTTTTTT	CASSPVGQGGTGELFF
TRBV28	TRBJ2-3	TRBD2	many	TGTGCCAGCAGTTCCTCCCGGACTAGCGGGGCAACAGATACGCAGTATTTT	CASSSSRTSGATDTQYF
TRBV7-6	TRBJ2-3	.	.	TGTGCCAGCAGCTTAAGGGGAGCCACTAGCACAGATACGCAGTATTTT	CASSLRGATSTDTQYF
TRBV5-1	TRBJ2-3	TRBD2	.	TGCGCCAGCAGCTTACCTAGCGGGATTTCCACAGATACGCAGTATTTT	CASSLPSGISTDTQYF